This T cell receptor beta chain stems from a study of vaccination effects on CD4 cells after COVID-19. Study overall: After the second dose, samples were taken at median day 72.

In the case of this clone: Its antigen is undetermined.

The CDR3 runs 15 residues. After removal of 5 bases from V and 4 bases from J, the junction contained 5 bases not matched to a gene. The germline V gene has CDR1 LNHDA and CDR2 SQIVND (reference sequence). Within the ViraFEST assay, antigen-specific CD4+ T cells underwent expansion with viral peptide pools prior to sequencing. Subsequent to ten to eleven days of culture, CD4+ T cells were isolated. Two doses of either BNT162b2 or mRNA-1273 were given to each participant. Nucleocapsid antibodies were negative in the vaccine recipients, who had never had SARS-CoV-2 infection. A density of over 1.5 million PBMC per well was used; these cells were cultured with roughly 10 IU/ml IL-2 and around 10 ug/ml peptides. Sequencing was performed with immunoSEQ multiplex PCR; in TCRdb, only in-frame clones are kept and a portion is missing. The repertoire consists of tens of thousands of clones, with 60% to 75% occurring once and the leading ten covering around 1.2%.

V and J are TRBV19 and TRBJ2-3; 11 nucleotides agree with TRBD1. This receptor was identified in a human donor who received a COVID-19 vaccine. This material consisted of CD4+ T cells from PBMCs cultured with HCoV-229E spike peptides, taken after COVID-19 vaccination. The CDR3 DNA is TGTGCCAGTAGTCAACCGGGACAGGGGGCAGATACGCAGTATTTT. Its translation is CASSQPGQGADTQYF.